This is a list of T cell receptor beta chains from one sample in a study of blood T cells in healthy people across ages. One entry per CDR3 protein results from TCRdb running MiXCR on the 5' RACE reads. The profile covers roughly 1,800,000 distinct CDR3 sequences, with less than 50% appearing a single time and 2.1% taken by the ten largest. Input material: blood. Receptor source: a woman in her 40s in good health. The CDR3 runs from the conserved cysteine through the conserved F or W. A D gene is named only where the DNA matches it firmly. The size field is filled for only some rows; it gives once, few, many or a size class.

J gene | clone size | V gene | D gene | CDR3 DNA | CDR3 protein
TRBJ2-4 | many | TRBV6-6 | TRBD1 | TGTGCCAGCAGCCGACAGGGAAACATTCAGTACTTC | CASSRQGNIQYF
TRBJ2-5 | few | TRBV12-3/TRBV12-4 | . | TGTGCCAGCAGTTTATTCGGACAGCAGCAAGAGACCCAGTACTTC | CASSLFGQQQETQYF
TRBJ2-2 | . | TRBV19 | . | TGTGCCAGTAATTCAGGGCTGACCGGGGAGCTGTTTTTT | CASNSGLTGELFF
TRBJ1-2 | . | TRBV11-2 | . | TGTGCCAGCAGCTCCCAAGGCGGACACCGAAGACCAAATAACTATGGCTACACCTTC | CASSSQGGHRRPNNYGYTF
TRBJ1-2 | . | TRBV6-5 | . | TGTGCCAGCAGTAATCAGGGAGGGTCTGGCTACACCTTC | CASSNQGGSGYTF
TRBJ2-3 | . | TRBV5-1 | TRBD1 | TGCGCCAGCAGCTTGGAGCAGGGGGCGATAGATACGCAGTATTTT | CASSLEQGAIDTQYF
TRBJ2-1 | once | TRBV5-6 | . | TGTGCCAGCACCTGGACAGACTCCTACAATGAGCAGTTCTTC | CASTWTDSYNEQFF
TRBJ2-7 | few | TRBV4-1 | . | TGCGCCAGCAGCCGCGAAGGACGTACCGAGCAGTACTTC | CASSREGRTEQYF
TRBJ2-7 | . | TRBV12-3/TRBV12-4 | TRBD2 | TGTGCCAGCAGTTTTGGTCTAGCGGAATACTACAATGAGCAGTACTTC | CASSFGLAEYYNEQYF
TRBJ2-3 | . | TRBV7-2 | . | TGTGCCAGCGCCCGGGGGGCTAAAAGCACAGATACGCAGTATTTT | CASARGAKSTDTQYF
TRBJ2-7 | . | TRBV18 | TRBD2 | TGTGCCGGCTCACCACCGGGGGGATTAAAGGACGAGCAGTACTTC | CAGSPPGGLKDEQYF
TRBJ1-2 | . | TRBV5-1 | . | TGCGCCAGCAGCTTAACTACAGGACCCAACTATGGCTACACCTTC | CASSLTTGPNYGYTF
TRBJ1-2 | . | TRBV3-1 | . | TGTGCCAGCAGCCAAGATGGTGGAGGACTCTATGGCTACACCTTC | CASSQDGGGLYGYTF
TRBJ2-3 | . | TRBV7-2 | . | TGTGCCAGCAGCTCAGTTCAGGGGAGGACAGATACGCAGTATTTT | CASSSVQGRTDTQYF
TRBJ1-2 | few | TRBV12-3/TRBV12-4 | TRBD1 | TGTGCCAGCAGGATGACAGGGGGCGAGATAGGGGGCTACACCTTC | CASRMTGGEIGGYTF
TRBJ1-2 | . | TRBV5-1 | TRBD1 | TGCGCCAGCAGCTCTAGAACCGGGACAGGCAGCTATGGCTACACCTTC | CASSSRTGTGSYGYTF
TRBJ2-5 | . | TRBV20-1 | . | TGCAGTGCCCCTAGGGGGGGCCGAGGGGAGACCCAGTACTTC | CSAPRGGRGETQYF
TRBJ2-3 | . | TRBV10-3 | TRBD1 | TGTGCCATCAGTGGGGACAGGGGCACAGATACGCAGTATTTT | CAISGDRGTDTQYF
TRBJ1-1 | . | TRBV7-2 | . | TGTGTCAGCAGCTTCCCAGTCAACACTGAAGCTTTCTTT | CVSSFPVNTEAFF
TRBJ2-5 | few | TRBV6-5 | . | TGTGCCAGCAGCTACCGGTCAGTTGGGGGCCCAGTTACCCTACAAGAGACCCAGTACTTC | CASSYRSVGGPVTLQETQYF
TRBJ2-5 | few | TRBV29-1 | . | TGCAGCGTGGGGGGAGTCGAGGGTCAGTACTTC | CSVGGVEGQYF
TRBJ2-1 | few | TRBV20-1 | . | TGCAGTGCCCCGGACCGGAGCTCCTACAATGAGCAGTTCTTC | CSAPDRSSYNEQFF
TRBJ2-2 | once | TRBV6-5 | . | TGTGCCAGCAGACGGAAGATAGCGAGTTGGACCGGGGAGCTGTTTTTT | CASRRKIASWTGELFF
TRBJ1-1 | . | TRBV28 | . | TGTGCCAGCACCCTAGGGGCGACCCGGACTGAAGCTTTCTTT | CASTLGATRTEAFF
TRBJ2-3 | . | TRBV12-3/TRBV12-4 | TRBD2 | TGTGCCAGCAGCCCTGGGGGGGTCACAGATATGCAGTATTTT | CASSPGGVTDMQYF
TRBJ2-5 | . | TRBV14 | . | TGTGCCAGCAGCCCCCAGAGAACAGCTGTGGAGACCCAGTACTTC | CASSPQRTAVETQYF